Below are 7 T cell receptor beta chains sequenced from a single sample in a study of regulatory T cells in long-lasting Graves disease. Time point of the sample: persistent/refractory GD, antithyroid drugs over 5 years with positive TRAb. With RNA extracted from PBMCs as input, the TCR library was made. Both iRepertoire HTBI primers and Arm-PCR of CDR3 regions were used to build the TCR beta libraries. One entry per CDR3 protein, called by TCRdb with MiXCR from the multiplex PCR reads. The sample shows roughly 490,000 distinct CDR3 sequences, 20% to 25% of them seen only once. Source: peripheral blood mononuclear cells (PBMCs), taken when the disease was refractory, from a patient treated with antithyroid drugs. These receptors all stem from a female donor with Graves disease.

The table lists this clonotype with many counts. V usage is TRBV30 and J usage is TRBJ1-2; D is perhaps TRBD1 (6 bases). The CDR3 contains 13 residues. The V gene's germline CDR1 is GTSNPN and CDR2 SVGIG (reference sequence). The germline V and J ends were trimmed by 3 bases and 4 bases, with 12 bases remaining between them. This CDR3 is CAWRERGIYGYTF. The CDR3 DNA is TGTGCCTGGAGGGAAAGGGGGATCTATGGCTACACCTTC.

This clonotype appeared a few times. V is TRBV7-2 and J is TRBJ2-2, with TRBD2 matching over 9 bases. V lost 3 bases and J lost 5; bases outside the gene matches: 7. The CDR3 covers 16 residues. The germline gives CDR1 SGHTA, CDR2 FQGNSA. CDR3 DNA sequence: TGTGCCAGCAGCTTTAACAGCGGGAGGTCTACCGGGGAGCTGTTTTTT. Translating it yields CASSFNSGRSTGELFF.

V gene TRBV7-8 combines with J gene TRBJ2-6; D is possibly TRBD1 (6 bases). The V gene lost 1 base and the J gene lost 0 bases, with 16 bases spanning the gap. This CDR3 is 19 amino acids long. Germline V CDR1 and CDR2: SGHVS, FQNEAQ. DNA of the CDR3: TGTGCCAGCAGCTTAGGGGGGACAAGGCCAGGCTCTGGGGCCAACGTCCTGACTTTC. Its translation: CASSLGGTRPGSGANVLTF.

The chain employs TRBV30 and TRBJ2-1; 9 positions agree with TRBD2. CDR3 size: 16 residues. CDR1 is GTSNPN and CDR2 is SVGIG in the germline V gene (reference sequence). Trimming took 4 bases from V and 4 from J; bases not matched to a gene: 11. CDR3 bases: TGTGCCTGGATCCGCGGGGGGGCCATCTTATACAATGAGCAGTTCTTC. As protein: CAWIRGGAILYNEQFF.

The chain couples TRBV11-1 to TRBJ2-5; TRBD2 aligns across 11 bases. V shed 4 bases and J 2 bases; nucleotides not matched to a gene: 3. The germline CDR1 and CDR2 sequences are SGHAT and FQDESV (reference sequence). The CDR3 loop spans 15 amino acids. The CDR3 sequence is CASSSTSGAQETQYF. The CDR3 nucleotides are TGTGCCAGCAGCTCGACTAGCGGGGCACAAGAGACCCAGTACTTC.

This clonotype was seen a handful of times. The rearrangement links TRBV7-2 to TRBJ1-3; TRBD1 is a possible D gene (5 bases). The length of the CDR3 is 17 residues. CDR1 and CDR2 from the germline V gene are SGHTA and FQGNSA. V was clipped by 1 base and J by 0 bases, with 13 bases between them. CDR3 amino acids: CASSLVGGGYSGNTIYF. For the CDR3, the DNA is TGTGCCAGCAGCTTAGTTGGTGGGGGGTACTCTGGAAACACCATATATTTT.

V is TRBV4-3 and J is TRBJ1-5; 7 bases align to TRBD1. Germline CDR1 LGHNA, CDR2 YSLEER. The CDR3 totals 15 residues. V dropped 0 bases and J dropped 2; count of bases not matched to a gene: 1. CDR3 amino acids: CASSQEDRRNQPQHF. CDR3 DNA sequence: TGCGCCAGCAGCCAAGAGGACAGGCGCAATCAGCCCCAGCATTTT.